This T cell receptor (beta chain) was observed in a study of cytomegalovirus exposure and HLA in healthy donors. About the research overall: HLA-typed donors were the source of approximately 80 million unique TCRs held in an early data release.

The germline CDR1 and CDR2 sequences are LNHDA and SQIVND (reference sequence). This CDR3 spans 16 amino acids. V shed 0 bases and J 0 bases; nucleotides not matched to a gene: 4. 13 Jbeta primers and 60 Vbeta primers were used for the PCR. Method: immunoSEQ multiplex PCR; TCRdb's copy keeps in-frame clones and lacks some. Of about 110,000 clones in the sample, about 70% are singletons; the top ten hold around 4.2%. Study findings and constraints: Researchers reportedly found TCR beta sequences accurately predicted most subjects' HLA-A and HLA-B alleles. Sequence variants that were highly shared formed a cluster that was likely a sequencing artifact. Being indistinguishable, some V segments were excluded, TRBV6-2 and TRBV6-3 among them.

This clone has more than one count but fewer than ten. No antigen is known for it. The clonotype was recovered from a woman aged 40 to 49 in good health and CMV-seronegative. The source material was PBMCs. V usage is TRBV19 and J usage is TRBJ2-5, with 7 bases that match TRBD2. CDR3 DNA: TGTGCCAGTAGTATAGAGGTGGGAGGGTACCAAGAGACCCAGTACTTC. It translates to CASSIEVGGYQETQYF.